A single sample is the source of the 28 T cell receptor beta chains below, sequenced in a study of T-cell reconstitution after alpha-beta-depleted transplantation in children. Unique molecular identifiers featured in how the TCRbeta library was prepared. Via MiXCR, TCRdb re-called the PCR reads, giving one row per CDR3 protein. The sample carries about 400,000 distinct CDR3 sequences, roughly 22% recorded once. Specimen: PBMCs from the stem cell graft donor, collected from the stem cell graft. These receptors came from a human donor who donated a stem cell graft to a child with acute myeloid leukemia.

CDR3 sequence: CSARGEPGQGDGKLFF. The CDR3 nucleotides are TGCAGTGCTAGAGGAGAGCCGGGACAGGGAGATGGGAAACTGTTTTTT. The chain carries TRBV20-1 and TRBJ1-4; 9 positions match TRBD1. The CDR3 loop spans 16 amino acids. Looked up from germline, CDR1 is DFQATT and CDR2 is SNEGSKA (reference sequence). With 1 base clipped from V and 11 bases from J, the junction kept 14 bases outside the gene matches.

In this sample, this clonotype turned up a few times. The gene calls are TRBV20-1 and TRBJ2-7, with TRBD2 matching 15 bases. The germline V gene encodes CDR1 DFQATT and CDR2 SNEGSKA (reference sequence). The J segment lost 0 bases and the V segment lost 5 bases, leaving 8 bases of the junction unmatched. There are 17 residues in the CDR3. This CDR3 is CSAEPGTSGRSSYEQYF. Written as DNA, the CDR3 is TGCAGTGCTGAGCCCGGGACTAGCGGGAGGAGCTCCTACGAGCAGTACTTC.

The chain is built from TRBV12-3 or TRBV12-4 and TRBJ2-1; tentative D call: TRBD2 (6 bases). The V and J ends lost 0 bases and 7 bases respectively, with 13 bases between them. CDR3 size: 15 residues. The CDR3 sequence: CASSLAGGRLNEQFF. CDR3 sequence (DNA): TGTGCCAGCAGTTTAGCGGGAGGACGACTGAATGAGCAGTTCTTC.

The J gene is TRBJ2-5, the V gene TRBV20-1; tentatively, D is TRBD2 (6 bases). Deletions cut 3 bases from V and 2 bases from J, with 10 bases between. The CDR3 length is 13 residues. Germline V lookup: CDR1 DFQATT, CDR2 SNEGSKA (reference sequence). CDR3 region: CSARGDLQETQYF. In DNA, the CDR3 is TGCAGTGCTAGGGGGGACTTACAAGAGACCCAGTACTTC.

At least ten counts were recorded for this clonotype. CDR3 region: CSARDFLAGVADTQYF. For the CDR3, the DNA is TGCAGTGCTAGAGATTTTCTAGCGGGAGTTGCAGATACGCAGTATTTT. V usage is TRBV20-1 and J usage is TRBJ2-3, with 10 bases lining up with TRBD2. The CDR3 is 16 amino acids. The J segment lost 4 bases and the V segment lost 0 bases, leaving 7 bases of the junction unmatched. Germline V gene data show CDR1 as DFQATT and CDR2 as SNEGSKA (reference sequence).

This clonotype was detected many times. The J gene is TRBJ1-1, the V gene TRBV12-3 or TRBV12-4; possible D gene TRBD1, 5 bases. V dropped 2 bases and J dropped 3 bases, with 7 bases sitting between them. The CDR3 extends over 13 amino acids. DNA of the CDR3: TGTGCCAGCAGTTTAAAAGGGGACACTGAAGCTTTCTTT. Amino acid sequence: CASSLKGDTEAFF.

In the case of this clonotype: A read error may account for a junction end that differs from germline. The genes are TRBV5-1 and TRBJ2-1; perhaps TRBD2 as D (5 bases). This CDR3 has 15 residues. The germline V gene encodes CDR1 SGHRS and CDR2 YFSETQ. The DNA of the CDR3 is TGCGCCAGCAGCAGAATCGGGGTGGATGTGACGGAGGTGATCTTC. Amino acids: CASSRIGVDVTEVIF. The full variable domain, its missing parts supplied by reference TRBV5-1 and TRBJ2-1, is KAGVTQTPRYLIKTRGQQVTLSCSPISGHRSVSWYQQTPGQGLQFLFEYFSETQRNKGNFPGRFSGRQFSNSRSEMNVSTLELGDSALYLCASSRIGVDVTEVIFGPGTRLTVL.

A few counts support this clonotype. CDR3 sequence (DNA): TGCGCCAGCAGCCGAGGACATCGGGCGTGGGAGACCCAGTACTTC. This sequence encodes CASSRGHRAWETQYF. The V gene is TRBV4-3, the J gene TRBJ2-5; TRBD1 might be the D (5 bases). V shed 4 bases and J shed 5 bases, with 17 bases lying between them. Germline V gives CDR1 LGHNA, CDR2 YSLEER. The CDR3 spans 15 residues.

This clonotype showed up just a few times. This sequence joins TRBV25-1 and TRBJ2-4; D is uncertain. This CDR3 has 15 residues. CDR1 and CDR2 from the germline V gene are MGHDK and SYGVNS. Trimming removed 4 bases at V and 0 bases at J, with 10 bases between. CDR3 sequence: CASSGSGVAKNIQYF. CDR3 DNA sequence: TGTGCCAGCAGTGGGTCAGGAGTAGCCAAAAACATTCAGTACTTC.

This clonotype was picked up many times. The chain links TRBV12-3 or TRBV12-4 to TRBJ2-1, with D maybe TRBD1 (6 bases). Between the trimmed V and J ends, which lost 6 bases and 9 bases, there was a span of 15 bases. This CDR3 is built from 13 residues. The CDR3 here is CASRRGTIGEQFF. The CDR3 DNA reads as TGTGCCAGCAGACGTGGGACAATCGGTGAGCAGTTCTTC.

This clonotype has at least ten counts. The gene calls are TRBV20-1 and TRBJ1-2; tentatively, D is TRBD1 (5 bases). The CDR3 is 10 residues long. Germline V gene lookup returns CDR1 DFQATT and CDR2 SNEGSKA (reference sequence). Trimming took off 6 bases at V and 7 bases at J, with 9 bases between the two ends. CDR3 sequence: CSAGEVGYTF. CDR3 DNA sequence: TGCAGTGCGGGGGAGGTTGGCTACACCTTC.

This clonotype occurred a few times. The chain couples TRBV6-2 or TRBV6-3 to TRBJ2-1; TRBD2 agrees at 10 bases. After removal of 7 bases from V and 6 bases from J, the junction contained 9 bases not matched to a gene. The CDR3 covers 15 residues. In germline, CDR1 is MNHEY, CDR2 SVGEGT. CDR3 in amino acids: CASTHRRTSGNEQFF. In nucleotides, the CDR3 is TGTGCCAGCACCCACAGGAGGACTAGCGGCAATGAGCAGTTCTTC.

V gene TRBV7-9 combines with J gene TRBJ1-3; the match to TRBD1 covers 7 bases. CDR1 and CDR2 (germline): SEHNR, FQNEAQ (reference sequence). The CDR3 is made up of 19 amino acids. The J segment lost 0 bases and the V segment lost 2 bases, leaving 13 bases of the junction unmatched. This chain's CDR3 is CASSLSVPRQGYSGNTIYF. As DNA, the CDR3 is TGTGCCAGCAGCTTATCCGTACCCCGACAGGGCTACTCTGGAAACACCATATATTTT.

This clonotype was recorded at least ten times. This chain links TRBV20-1 with TRBJ2-5, with D maybe TRBD2 (5 bases). The CDR3 extends over 15 amino acids. Trimming took 6 bases from V and 1 from J, leaving 18 bases between them. Germline V gene lookup returns CDR1 DFQATT and CDR2 SNEGSKA (reference sequence). CDR3 region: CSAIPPRLPQETQYF. For the CDR3, the DNA is TGCAGTGCCATTCCCCCGCGACTACCCCAAGAGACCCAGTACTTC.

Remarks on this clonotype: A much larger clone differs by one base, so this may be a read error. The chain joins TRBV15 to TRBJ2-1; 9 nucleotides align to TRBD2. Germline trimming cut 0 bases from V and 6 bases from J; bases unmatched to any gene: 9. The germline V gene has CDR1 LNHNV and CDR2 YYDKDF (reference sequence). The CDR3 extends over 17 amino acids. CDR3 residues: CATSRDLGLAGCNEQFF. The CDR3 bases are TGTGCCACCAGCAGAGATCTTGGGCTAGCGGGGTGCAATGAGCAGTTCTTC.

There are a few counts of this clonotype. The gene calls are TRBV12-3 or TRBV12-4 and TRBJ1-2, with D maybe TRBD1 (6 bases). CDR3 length: 15 residues. With 4 bases removed from V and 14 bases from J, the gap between germline ends came to 26 bases. Here the CDR3 DNA reads TGTGCCAGCAGTTCTGAAGGACAGACAAGGGGGGAGGAAACCTTC. Translating it yields CASSSEGQTRGEETF.

The V and J genes are TRBV4-2 and TRBJ2-7; unclear D gene. Deletions cut 3 bases from V and 3 bases from J, with 12 bases between. The germline V gene has CDR1 LGHNA and CDR2 YNFKEQ. The CDR3 runs 14 residues. The DNA for the CDR3 is TGTGCCAGCAGCCAGGAGACTTCACACTACGAGCAGTACTTC. Protein product: CASSQETSHYEQYF.

This rearrangement joins TRBV5-6 to TRBJ2-7; the D gene could be TRBD1 or TRBD2 (6 bases each). The germline CDR1 and CDR2 sequences are SGHDT and YYEEEE. This CDR3 has 13 residues. V dropped 4 bases and J dropped 3 bases, with 11 bases sitting between them. CDR3 coding DNA: TGTGCCAGCAGCCCGGGGGCCTTCTACGAGCAGTACTTC. It codes for CASSPGAFYEQYF.

This clonotype was counted between two and nine times. The genes are TRBV3-1 and TRBJ1-5; the D gene is possibly TRBD1 (5 bases). V lost 5 bases and J lost 5, with 13 bases in between. This CDR3 has 14 amino acids. The germline V gene encodes CDR1 LGHDT and CDR2 YNNKEL (reference sequence). Written as DNA, the CDR3 is TGTGCCAGCAGCAGTGACAGCACCTATCAGCCCCAGCATTTT. Translated: CASSSDSTYQPQHF.

The chain employs TRBV12-3 or TRBV12-4 and TRBJ2-2, with 11 bases that match TRBD2. The ends lost 2 bases at V and 4 bases at J; junction bases unmatched: 6. The CDR3 consists of 17 residues. CDR3 region: CASSLTSGRRGTGELFF. CDR3 nucleotide sequence: TGTGCCAGCAGTTTAACTAGCGGGAGAAGGGGCACCGGGGAGCTGTTTTTT.

This sequence joins TRBV27 and TRBJ2-1, with 7 bases aligning to TRBD1. Trimming cost V 10 bases and J 3 bases; bases outside gene matches: 6. Per germline, CDR1 MNHEY and CDR2 SMNVEV (reference sequence). CDR3 length: 13 residues. Written as DNA, the CDR3 is TGTGCCACGGGACAGCAGAACTACAATGAGCAGTTCTTC. This encodes CATGQQNYNEQFF.

V gene TRBV4-2 combines with J gene TRBJ2-1, with D possibly matching TRBD1 (6 bases). Per the germline V gene, CDR1 is LGHNA and CDR2 is YNFKEQ. The CDR3 is 15 residues long. V was shortened by 0 bases and J by 9 bases, with 15 bases between the two germline ends. The CDR3 loop reads CASSQEPSRQAEQFF. The CDR3 nucleotides are TGTGCCAGCAGCCAAGAGCCCTCCCGACAGGCTGAGCAGTTCTTC.

This clonotype was found a few times. This chain joins TRBV4-1 and TRBJ2-7; perhaps TRBD2 as D (6 bases). This CDR3 comprises 15 residues. V gave up 0 bases and J gave up 0 bases, with 9 bases separating them. Germline loops: CDR1 MGHRA, CDR2 YSYEKL. In DNA, the CDR3 is TGCGCCAGCAGCCAAGAGAATAGCGGCTCCTACGAGCAGTACTTC. It is translated as CASSQENSGSYEQYF.

This clonotype was counted a few times. This chain joins TRBV28 and TRBJ2-1, with no clear D. The CDR3 loop spans 12 amino acids. Germline CDR1 MDHEN, CDR2 SYDVKM. V lost 3 bases and J 13 bases, leaving 13 bases between the germline ends. DNA of the CDR3: TGTGCCAGCAGTTTTCTCGTAAATTTTCAGTTCTTC. Translated, it gives CASSFLVNFQFF.

The V and J genes are TRBV5-1 and TRBJ2-7, with D tentatively TRBD1 (6 bases). The germline V gene encodes CDR1 SGHRS and CDR2 YFSETQ. The CDR3 loop spans 13 amino acids. V was cut by 0 bases and J by 6 bases, with 10 bases left in between. CDR3 bases: TGCGCCAGCAGCTTGGACAGGGCGGGCGAGCAGTACTTC. As protein: CASSLDRAGEQYF.

This clonotype appeared a few times. V and J are TRBV12-3 or TRBV12-4 and TRBJ1-5; 8 bases line up with TRBD1. This CDR3 comprises 16 residues. After removal of 6 bases from V and 5 bases from J, the junction contained 12 bases not matched to a gene. The CDR3 coding sequence is TGTGCCAGCAGCCCCGCACGCTCAGGGGGCGATCAGCCCCAGCATTTT. Encoded protein: CASSPARSGGDQPQHF.

The chain employs TRBV6-1 and TRBJ1-2; tentative D call: TRBD1 (5 bases). Trimming took off 6 bases at V and 4 bases at J, with 12 bases between the two ends. CDR3 length: 13 residues. The germline V gene has CDR1 MNHNS and CDR2 SASEGT. This chain's CDR3 is CASSRDGGYGYTF. The CDR3 DNA is TGTGCCAGCAGCCGGGACGGTGGCTATGGCTACACCTTC.

This clonotype has a handful of counts. The chain is built from TRBV7-9 and TRBJ1-2; 9 bases line up with TRBD1. The junction had 7 bases not matched to a gene; V was cut back by 1 base and J by 4 bases. Germline V gives CDR1 SEHNR, CDR2 FQNEAQ (reference sequence). The CDR3 spans 16 residues. The CDR3 sequence: CASSLGGTGSLYGYTF. The CDR3 DNA sequence: TGTGCCAGCAGCTTAGGGGGGACAGGGTCCCTCTATGGCTACACCTTC.